A single sample is the source of the 30 T cell receptor beta chains below, sequenced in a study of T-cell memory formation after mild COVID-19. TCRdb re-called the 5' RACE reads with MiXCR, one entry per CDR3 protein. This sample has about 470,000 distinct CDR3 sequences, with approximately 23% found just once. Source material: PBMCs or a T cell subset sorted from them (not recorded which). These receptors all come from an adult woman who had mild COVID-19 (a few samples of this study predate the infection). Cell type and time point are not known.

V gene TRBV7-9 combines with J gene TRBJ2-7, with D possibly TRBD1 on 5 matching bases. V was clipped by 2 bases and J by 12 bases, with 14 bases between them. The V gene's germline CDR1 is SEHNR and CDR2 FQNEAQ (reference sequence). The CDR3 spans 12 residues. The CDR3 sequence is CASSLSQVRPYF. The CDR3 coding sequence is TGTGCCAGCAGCTTATCACAGGTTCGACCGTACTTC.

The chain employs TRBV3-1 and TRBJ1-1; D is ambiguous. V was trimmed by 0 bases and J by 0 bases, leaving 8 bases between them. The CDR3 totals 15 residues. Germline V CDR1 and CDR2: LGHDT, YNNKEL (reference sequence). The CDR3 DNA follows: TGTGCCAGCAGCCAAGAACTGATAATGAACACTGAAGCTTTCTTT. Its protein product is CASSQELIMNTEAFF.

The chain employs TRBV4-1 and TRBJ1-3, with 9 bases aligning to TRBD1. The CDR3 consists of 15 residues. Germline V gene sequence: CDR1 MGHRA, CDR2 YSYEKL. V trimming: 6 bases; J trimming: 4 bases; junction bases outside the gene matches: 7. The CDR3 coding sequence is TGCGCCAGCAGTCTACAGGGGGCGCGAGGAAACACCATATATTTT. Translated, it gives CASSLQGARGNTIYF.

This sequence joins TRBV5-4 and TRBJ1-1, with 12 nucleotides matching TRBD1. The germline V gene has CDR1 SGHNT and CDR2 YYREEE (reference sequence). J was trimmed by 11 bases and V by 5 bases; bases with no gene match: 13. CDR3 length: 15 amino acids. CDR3 in amino acids: CASRLMGQGAALAFF. DNA of the CDR3: TGTGCCAGCAGATTAATGGGACAGGGGGCGGCGTTGGCTTTCTTT. Based on the CDR3 plus reference TRBV5-4 and TRBJ1-1, the full variable domain is ETGVTQSPTHLIKTRGQQVTLRCSSQSGHNTVSWYQQALGQGPQFIFQYYREEENGRGNFPPRFSGLQFPNYSSELNVNALELDDSALYLCASRLMGQGAALAFFGQGTRLTVV.

The chain couples TRBV9 to TRBJ1-1; D remains unclear. The CDR3 is made up of 13 amino acids. V lost 0 bases and J lost 4, with 7 bases in between. From germline, CDR1 is SGDLS and CDR2 YYNGEE. The CDR3, as DNA: TGTGCCAGCAGCGTAGGGGTGGTCACTGAAGCTTTCTTT. Amino acids: CASSVGVVTEAFF.

The V and J genes are TRBV4-1 and TRBJ1-2, with unresolved D. The CDR3 runs 12 residues. CDR1 is MGHRA and CDR2 is YSYEKL in the germline V gene. Deletions cut 1 base from V and 6 bases from J, with 6 bases between. In nucleotides, the CDR3 is TGCGCCAGCAGCCAAGCGGGGAATGGCTACACCTTC. This gives the protein CASSQAGNGYTF.

This chain joins TRBV5-1 and TRBJ2-7, with 14 bases matching TRBD2. CDR1 and CDR2 (germline): SGHRS, YFSETQ. V lost 4 bases to trimming and J lost 7 bases; unmatched junction nucleotides: 10. CDR3 length equals 16 residues. The CDR3 region has the DNA TGCGCCAGCAGCCCCCAGGGACTAGCGGGGGCTAATGAGCAGTACTTC. Residues: CASSPQGLAGANEQYF. Combining the CDR3 with reference TRBV5-1 and TRBJ2-7 gives the whole variable domain KAGVTQTPRYLIKTRGQQVTLSCSPISGHRSVSWYQQTPGQGLQFLFEYFSETQRNKGNFPGRFSGRQFSNSRSEMNVSTLELGDSALYLCASSPQGLAGANEQYFGPGTRLTVT.

This rearrangement joins TRBV9 to TRBJ2-3, with D perhaps matching TRBD1 (5 bases). The CDR3 contains 15 residues. Germline assignment: CDR1 SGDLS and CDR2 YYNGEE. Trimming took 3 bases from V and 1 from J, leaving 12 bases between them. In DNA form, the CDR3 reads TGTGCCAGCAGCGGCAGGACACAGCGCACAGATACGCAGTATTTT. Protein product: CASSGRTQRTDTQYF.

This clonotype was observed a few times. J is TRBJ2-7 and V is TRBV4-3; 8 bases fit TRBD2. Germline lookup yields CDR1 LGHNA and CDR2 YSLEER. V trimming: 4 bases; J trimming: 1 base; junction bases outside the gene matches: 6. The CDR3 length is 15 residues. The CDR3 sequence is CASSRASGSSYEQYF. The CDR3 DNA follows: TGCGCCAGCAGCCGGGCTAGCGGGTCGTCCTACGAGCAGTACTTC.

The chain joins TRBV2 to TRBJ2-7; D is possibly TRBD1 (6 bases). Per germline, CDR1 SNHLY and CDR2 FYNNEI. The V end lost 7 bases, the J end lost 0 bases, and 13 bases lay between the germline ends. The CDR3 loop spans 14 amino acids. DNA for the CDR3: TGTGCCAGCATGGGGGCTAGGAGCTCCTACGAGCAGTACTTC. Translation gives CASMGARSSYEQYF.

V gene TRBV5-6 combines with J gene TRBJ2-1; 8 bases match TRBD1. The CDR3 runs to 15 residues. Germline assignment: CDR1 SGHDT and CDR2 YYEEEE. The J segment lost 6 bases and the V segment lost 0 bases, leaving 5 bases of the junction unmatched. The CDR3 loop is CASSLVWTGSNEQFF. The CDR3 DNA reads as TGTGCCAGCAGCTTGGTCTGGACAGGGAGCAATGAGCAGTTCTTC.

This clonotype has a handful of counts. V is TRBV29-1 and J is TRBJ1-1; D is unresolved. V gave up 3 bases and J gave up 0 bases, with 2 bases separating them. The CDR3 has 11 amino acids. The V gene's germline CDR1 is SQVTM and CDR2 ANQGSEA. CDR3 sequence (DNA): TGCAGCGTTGAGATGAACACTGAAGCTTTCTTT. Translating it yields CSVEMNTEAFF.

This clonotype was seen a handful of times. The chain uses TRBV10-3 and TRBJ2-7, with D unclear. Germline V CDR1 and CDR2: ENHRY, SYGVKD. CDR3 length equals 11 residues. Trimming cost V 6 bases and J 2 bases, with 5 bases left between them. DNA for the CDR3: TGTGCCATCAGCAGTACCTACGAGCAGTACTTC. This sequence encodes CAISSTYEQYF.

The chain employs TRBV5-1 and TRBJ2-5; D may correspond to TRBD1 or TRBD2 (5 bases each). Trimming left V 4 bases short and J 1 base short, with 17 bases between. CDR3 size: 16 residues. CDR1 SGHRS and CDR2 YFSETQ come from the germline V gene. The CDR3 DNA follows: TGCGCCAGCAGCGGGGGACGGATGTCTAGCCAAGAGACCCAGTACTTC. Protein product: CASSGGRMSSQETQYF. The full variable domain, completed using reference TRBV5-1 and TRBJ2-5, is KAGVTQTPRYLIKTRGQQVTLSCSPISGHRSVSWYQQTPGQGLQFLFEYFSETQRNKGNFPGRFSGRQFSNSRSEMNVSTLELGDSALYLCASSGGRMSSQETQYFGPGTRLLVL.

This clonotype was detected only a few times. This chain uses TRBV25-1 with TRBJ1-5; 7 positions agree with TRBD1. Germline V gives CDR1 MGHDK, CDR2 SYGVNS. The J segment lost 0 bases and the V segment lost 6 bases, leaving 11 bases of the junction unmatched. There are 17 residues in the CDR3. CDR3: CASSPREGALSNQPQHF. The CDR3 DNA follows: TGTGCCAGCAGCCCAAGGGAGGGGGCCCTTAGCAATCAGCCCCAGCATTTT.

V gene TRBV7-2 combines with J gene TRBJ1-1; D unresolved. In germline, CDR1 is SGHTA, CDR2 FQGNSA. The CDR3 length is 12 residues. Trimming removed 8 bases from V and 5 bases from J, with 12 bases in between. CDR3 residues: CASSRVGTEAFF. Written as DNA, the CDR3 is TGTGCCAGCTCGAGGGTCGGAACTGAAGCTTTCTTT.

The rearrangement links TRBV12-3 or TRBV12-4 to TRBJ1-2; 8 bases fit TRBD1. The CDR3 spans 14 residues. J gave up 8 bases and V 6 bases, and 11 bases lay outside the gene matches. CDR3 DNA sequence: TGTGCCAGCAGCTTCGAACAGGGGGTAGGGGGCTACACCTTC. Protein product: CASSFEQGVGGYTF.

This clonotype turned up a few times. This sequence joins TRBV20-1 and TRBJ1-2; D possibly corresponds to TRBD1 (5 bases). CDR1 and CDR2 from the germline V gene are DFQATT and SNEGSKA (reference sequence). The CDR3 has 14 amino acids. V was shortened by 6 bases and J by 7 bases, with 21 bases between the two germline ends. The CDR3 here is CSAPPRGRVSGYTF. CDR3 coding DNA: TGCAGTGCCCCCCCCCGGGGCAGGGTCAGTGGCTACACCTTC.

The chain employs TRBV7-2 and TRBJ2-1, with 14 bases fitting TRBD2. V gave up 1 base and J gave up 7 bases; unmatched junction bases: 9. The CDR3 is 18 residues long. Germline CDR1 SGHTA, CDR2 FQGNSA. CDR3 nucleotides: TGTGCCAGCAGCTTAGTAGGGACTAGCGGGAGTGGGGGTAATGAGCAGTTCTTC. Translated: CASSLVGTSGSGGNEQFF.

This chain connects TRBV5-5 to TRBJ2-5; either TRBD1 or TRBD2 may fit D (5 bases each). This CDR3 spans 16 amino acids. The germline CDR1 and CDR2 sequences are SGHKS and YYEKEE (reference sequence). V was clipped by 1 base and J by 5 bases, with 18 bases between them. CDR3 coding DNA: TGTGCCAGCAGCTTGTCGGTAAACTCGAGGGGTGAGACCCAGTACTTC. Translated, it gives CASSLSVNSRGETQYF. The full variable domain, completed using reference TRBV5-5 and TRBJ2-5, is DAGVTQSPTHLIKTRGQQVTLRCSPISGHKSVSWYQQVLGQGPQFIFQYYEKEERGRGNFPDRFSARQFPNYSSELNVNALLLGDSALYLCASSLSVNSRGETQYFGPGTRLLVL.

This clonotype was seen more than once but under ten times. The genes are TRBV5-1 and TRBJ1-2; D is perhaps TRBD1 (5 bases). This CDR3 is 13 amino acids long. Trimming removed 4 bases at V and 4 bases at J, with 11 bases between. Looked up from germline, CDR1 is SGHRS and CDR2 is YFSETQ. The CDR3, as DNA: TGCGCCAGCAGCGAGGGGCACGGCTATGGCTACACCTTC. Residues: CASSEGHGYGYTF.

This clonotype was found a few times. The V gene is TRBV5-1, the J gene TRBJ2-3; D not resolved. CDR1 SGHRS and CDR2 YFSETQ come from the germline V gene. The CDR3 length is 14 residues. Between the trimmed V and J ends, which lost 0 bases and 6 bases, there was a span of 11 bases. The CDR3 reads CASSLEARSDTQYF. For the CDR3, the DNA is TGCGCCAGCAGCTTGGAAGCAAGATCCGATACGCAGTATTTT.

This clonotype was observed a handful of times. This chain links TRBV5-1 with TRBJ1-2; 7 bases map to TRBD1. This CDR3 spans 15 amino acids. Germline V gene sequence: CDR1 SGHRS, CDR2 YFSETQ. With V trimmed by 4 bases and J by 4 bases, 10 bases remained unmatched. The CDR3 region has the DNA TGCGCCAGCAGCCAAGACCCCGGGACAGCCTATGGCTACACCTTC. This gives the protein CASSQDPGTAYGYTF.

This clonotype was counted only a few times. The chain employs TRBV6-2 or TRBV6-3 and TRBJ2-5; D tentatively reads TRBD1 or TRBD2 (5 bases each). Trimming pared 7 bases from V and 3 bases from J, leaving 21 bases between. The CDR3 length is 16 residues. The germline V gene encodes CDR1 MNHEY and CDR2 SVGEGT. CDR3: CASISGIQEIEETQYF. DNA of the CDR3: TGTGCCAGCATCTCGGGGATACAGGAAATCGAAGAGACCCAGTACTTC.

This sequence joins TRBV6-6 and TRBJ2-5; TRBD1 matches 10 bases. Germline V gene lookup returns CDR1 MNHNY and CDR2 SVGAGI (reference sequence). J lost 2 bases, V lost 6 bases, and 0 bases had no gene match. The CDR3 length is 13 residues. CDR3 amino acids: CASRDRGQETQYF. The CDR3 bases are TGTGCCAGCAGGGACAGGGGGCAAGAGACCCAGTACTTC.

V is TRBV20-1 and J is TRBJ2-5; 16 nucleotides line up with TRBD2. J lost 1 base, V lost 6 bases, and 5 bases had no gene match. CDR1 is DFQATT and CDR2 is SNEGSKA in the germline V gene (reference sequence). This CDR3 contains 16 residues. CDR3 coding DNA: TGCAGTGCACCGGGACTAGCGGGGGGGAGCCAAGAGACCCAGTACTTC. This translates into CSAPGLAGGSQETQYF.

This clonotype was seen a handful of times. The V call is TRBV7-9, the J call TRBJ2-1; D is possibly TRBD2 (7 bases). CDR3 length: 15 residues. The V and J ends lost 4 bases and 9 bases respectively, with 19 bases between them. Germline V gene data show CDR1 as SEHNR and CDR2 as FQNEAQ (reference sequence). The CDR3 DNA is TGTGCCAGCAGCTCCTTTAGTCAGGGAGGGGGTGAGCAGTTCTTC. This codes for CASSSFSQGGGEQFF.

The V and J genes are TRBV18 and TRBJ2-7; 9 nucleotides align to TRBD1. In germline, CDR1 is KGHSH, CDR2 LQKENI. The CDR3 runs 14 residues. The V segment lost 2 bases and the J segment 6 bases; nucleotides outside the gene matches: 5. Here the CDR3 reads CASSPSRTGVEQYF. CDR3 in DNA: TGTGCCAGCTCACCATCTCGGACAGGGGTCGAGCAGTACTTC.

The sample holds one count of this clonotype. V and J are TRBV5-1 and TRBJ2-7; no definite D call. Per germline, CDR1 SGHRS and CDR2 YFSETQ. The CDR3 is made up of 15 amino acids. The V and J ends lost 0 bases and 7 bases respectively, with 17 bases between them. The CDR3 is CASSLGDGVSGEQYF. The CDR3 DNA sequence: TGCGCCAGCAGCTTGGGGGATGGGGTATCTGGGGAGCAGTACTTC. Together with reference TRBV5-1 and TRBJ2-7, the CDR3 gives the full variable domain: KAGVTQTPRYLIKTRGQQVTLSCSPISGHRSVSWYQQTPGQGLQFLFEYFSETQRNKGNFPGRFSGRQFSNSRSEMNVSTLELGDSALYLCASSLGDGVSGEQYFGPGTRLTVT.

The V gene is TRBV6-1, the J gene TRBJ2-5; maybe TRBD1 (5 bases). The CDR3 runs 14 residues. The germline gives CDR1 MNHNS, CDR2 SASEGT. V was cut by 5 bases and J by 3 bases, with 13 bases left in between. This CDR3 is CASSRAQGKETQYF. CDR3 DNA: TGTGCCAGCAGTCGCGCTCAGGGAAAAGAGACCCAGTACTTC.